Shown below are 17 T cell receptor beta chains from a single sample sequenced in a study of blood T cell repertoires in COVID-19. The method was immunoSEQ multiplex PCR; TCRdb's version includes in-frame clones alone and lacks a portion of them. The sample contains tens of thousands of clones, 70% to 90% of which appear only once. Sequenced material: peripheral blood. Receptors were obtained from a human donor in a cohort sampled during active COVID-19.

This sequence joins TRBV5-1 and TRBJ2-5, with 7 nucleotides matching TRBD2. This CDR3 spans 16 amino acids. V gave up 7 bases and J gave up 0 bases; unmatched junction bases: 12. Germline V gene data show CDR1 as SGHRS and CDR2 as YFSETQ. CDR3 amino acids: CASSLAVGGNQETQYF. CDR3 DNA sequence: TGCGCCAGCTCCCTGGCCGTGGGGGGGAACCAAGAGACCCAGTACTTC. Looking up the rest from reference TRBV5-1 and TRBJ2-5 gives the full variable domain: KAGVTQTPRYLIKTRGQQVTLSCSPISGHRSVSWYQQTPGQGLQFLFEYFSETQRNKGNFPGRFSGRQFSNSRSEMNVSTLELGDSALYLCASSLAVGGNQETQYFGPGTRLLVL.

CDR3 region: CASSRFYRGGGNQPQHF. The CDR3 DNA sequence: TGTGCCAGCAGCCGATTCTACAGGGGAGGAGGCAATCAGCCCCAGCATTTT. The V call is TRBV6-6, the J call TRBJ1-5; 7 bases line up with TRBD1. V lost 6 bases, J lost 2 bases, and 13 bases stayed unmatched. The length of the CDR3 is 17 residues. Looked up from germline, CDR1 is MNHNY and CDR2 is SVGAGI (reference sequence).

The CDR3: CASSPRGYTEAFF. In nucleotides, the CDR3 is TGTGCCAGCTCACCTAGGGGATACACTGAAGCTTTCTTT. This chain joins TRBV18 and TRBJ1-1; tentatively, D is TRBD1 (5 bases). V shed 3 bases and J shed 3 bases, with 8 bases lying between them. Per the germline V gene, CDR1 is KGHSH and CDR2 is LQKENI. The CDR3 is 13 amino acids. The full variable domain, completed using reference TRBV18 and TRBJ1-1, is NAGVMQNPRHLVRRRGQEARLRCSPMKGHSHVYWYRQLPEEGLKFMVYLQKENIIDESGMPKERFSAEFPKEGPSILRIQQVVRGDSAAYFCASSPRGYTEAFFGQGTRLTVV.

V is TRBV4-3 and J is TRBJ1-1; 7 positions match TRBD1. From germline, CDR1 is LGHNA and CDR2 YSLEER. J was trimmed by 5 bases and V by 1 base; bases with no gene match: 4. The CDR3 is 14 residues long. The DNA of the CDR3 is TGCGCCAGCAGCCAAGTTACAGGGGTTACTGAAGCTTTCTTT. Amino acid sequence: CASSQVTGVTEAFF.

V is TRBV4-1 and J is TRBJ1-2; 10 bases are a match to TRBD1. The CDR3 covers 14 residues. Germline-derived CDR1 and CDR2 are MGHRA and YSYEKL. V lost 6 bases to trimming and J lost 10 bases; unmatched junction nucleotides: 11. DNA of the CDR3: TGCGCCAGCAGACCATCGGACAGGGGGAAGGACTACACCTTC. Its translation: CASRPSDRGKDYTF.

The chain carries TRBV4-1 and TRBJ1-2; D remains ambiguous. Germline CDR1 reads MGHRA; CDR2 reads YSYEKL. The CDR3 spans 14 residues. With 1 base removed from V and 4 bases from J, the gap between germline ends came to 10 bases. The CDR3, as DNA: TGCGCCAGCAGCCAAGTCGAACGCGGCTATGGCTACACCTTC. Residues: CASSQVERGYGYTF.

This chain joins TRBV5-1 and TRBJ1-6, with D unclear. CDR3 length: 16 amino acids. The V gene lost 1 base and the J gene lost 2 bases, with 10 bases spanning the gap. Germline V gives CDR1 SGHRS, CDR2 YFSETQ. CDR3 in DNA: TGCGCCAGCAGCTTGCTTGGCTTAACCTATAATTCACCCCTCCACTTT. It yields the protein CASSLLGLTYNSPLHF.

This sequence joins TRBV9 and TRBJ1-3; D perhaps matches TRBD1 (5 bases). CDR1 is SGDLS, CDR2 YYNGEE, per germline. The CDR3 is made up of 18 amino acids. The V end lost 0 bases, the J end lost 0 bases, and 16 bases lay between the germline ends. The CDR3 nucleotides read TGTGCCAGCAGCGTAGGGACCTTCGGGGGATACTCTGGAAACACCATATATTTT. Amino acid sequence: CASSVGTFGGYSGNTIYF.

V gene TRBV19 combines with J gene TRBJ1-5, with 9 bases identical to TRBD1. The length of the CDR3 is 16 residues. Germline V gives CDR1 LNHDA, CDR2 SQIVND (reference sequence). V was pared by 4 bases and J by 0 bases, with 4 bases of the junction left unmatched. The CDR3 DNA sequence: TGTGCCAGTAGTACAGGGACAGGGAGTAGCAATCAGCCCCAGCATTTT. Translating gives CASSTGTGSSNQPQHF. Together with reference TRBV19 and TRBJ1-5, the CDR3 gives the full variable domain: DGGITQSPKYLFRKEGQNVTLSCEQNLNHDAMYWYRQDPGQGLRLIYYSQIVNDFQKGDIAEGYSVSREKKESFPLTVTSAQKNPTAFYLCASSTGTGSSNQPQHFGDGTRLSIL.

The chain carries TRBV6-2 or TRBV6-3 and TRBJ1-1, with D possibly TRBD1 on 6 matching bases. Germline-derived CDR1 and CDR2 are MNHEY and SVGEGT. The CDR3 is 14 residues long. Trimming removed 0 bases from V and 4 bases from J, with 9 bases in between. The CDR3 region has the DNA TGTGCCAGCAGTTACTCAAGGGGGTTCACTGAAGCTTTCTTT. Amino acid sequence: CASSYSRGFTEAFF.

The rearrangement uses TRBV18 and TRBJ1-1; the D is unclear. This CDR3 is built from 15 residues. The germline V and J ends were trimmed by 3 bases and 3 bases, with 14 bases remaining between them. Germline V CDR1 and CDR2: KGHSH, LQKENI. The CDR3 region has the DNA TGTGCCAGCTCACCGTTGCCAAACGGGGACACTGAAGCTTTCTTT. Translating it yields CASSPLPNGDTEAFF.

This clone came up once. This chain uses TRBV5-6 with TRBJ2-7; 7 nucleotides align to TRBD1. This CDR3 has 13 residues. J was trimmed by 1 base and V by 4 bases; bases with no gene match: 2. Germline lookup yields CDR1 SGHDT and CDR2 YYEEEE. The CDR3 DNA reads TGTGCCAGCAGCCTACAGGGGTCCTACGAGCAGTACTTC. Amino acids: CASSLQGSYEQYF.

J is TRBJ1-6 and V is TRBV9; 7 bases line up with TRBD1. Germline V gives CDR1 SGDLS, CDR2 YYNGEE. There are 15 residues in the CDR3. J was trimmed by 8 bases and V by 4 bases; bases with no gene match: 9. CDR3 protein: CASSPREGAHSPLHF. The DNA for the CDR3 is TGTGCCAGCAGCCCTCGGGAGGGGGCTCATTCACCCCTCCACTTT.

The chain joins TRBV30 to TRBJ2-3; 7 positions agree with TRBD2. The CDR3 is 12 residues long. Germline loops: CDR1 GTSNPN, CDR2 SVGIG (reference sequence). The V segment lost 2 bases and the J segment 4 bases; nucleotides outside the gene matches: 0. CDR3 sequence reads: CAWSRGADTQYF. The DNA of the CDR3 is TGTGCCTGGAGTCGGGGGGCAGATACGCAGTATTTT.

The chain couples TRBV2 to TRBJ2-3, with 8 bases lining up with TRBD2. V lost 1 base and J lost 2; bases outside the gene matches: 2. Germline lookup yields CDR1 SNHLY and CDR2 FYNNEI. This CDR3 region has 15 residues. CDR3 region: CASSEGRGDTDTQYF. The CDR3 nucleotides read TGTGCCAGCAGTGAAGGGCGGGGGGACACAGATACGCAGTATTTT.

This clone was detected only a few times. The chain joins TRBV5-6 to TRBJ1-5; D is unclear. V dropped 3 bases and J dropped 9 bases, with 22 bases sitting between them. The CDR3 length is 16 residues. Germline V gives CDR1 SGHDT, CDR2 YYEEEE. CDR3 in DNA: TGTGCCAGCAGCTCGAATAGATTGCGGAGGAGTATGCCCCAGCATTTT. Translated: CASSSNRLRRSMPQHF.

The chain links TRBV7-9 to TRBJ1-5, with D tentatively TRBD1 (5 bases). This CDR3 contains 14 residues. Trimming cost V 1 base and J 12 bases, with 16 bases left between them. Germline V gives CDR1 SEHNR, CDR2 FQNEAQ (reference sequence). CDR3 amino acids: CASSLDDRVVVQHF. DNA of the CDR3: TGTGCCAGCAGCTTAGACGACAGAGTCGTTGTCCAGCATTTT.